These 23 T cell receptor beta chains were all obtained from the same sample, sequenced in a study of CD8 T cells in ankylosing spondylitis. TCRdb re-called the 5' RACE reads with MiXCR, one entry per CDR3 protein. The sample contains more than 300,000 distinct CDR3 sequences, roughly 11% of which appear only once. Sequencing used blood, either unsorted or a sorted T cell fraction (not recorded which). Every receptor here comes from a female donor with ankylosing spondylitis or in good health (not recorded which).

In its sample, this clonotype was seen many times. The chain recombines TRBV20-1 with TRBJ2-2; D is unresolved. The germline V and J ends were trimmed by 0 bases and 4 bases, with 9 bases remaining between them. Germline loops: CDR1 DFQATT, CDR2 SNEGSKA (reference sequence). The CDR3 runs 14 residues. The CDR3 nucleotides read TGCAGTGCTAGAGATGGGCCACGCACCGGGGAGCTGTTTTTT. This codes for CSARDGPRTGELFF.

The J gene is TRBJ1-5, the V gene TRBV19; D unresolved. The CDR3 totals 15 residues. Germline V gives CDR1 LNHDA, CDR2 SQIVND (reference sequence). Trimming left V 7 bases short and J 1 base short, with 14 bases between. The CDR3 loop reads CASTKDAASNQPQHF. DNA for the CDR3: TGTGCCAGTACTAAGGATGCAGCCAGCAATCAGCCCCAGCATTTT. Full variable domain (outside the CDR3, taken from reference TRBV19 and TRBJ1-5): DGGITQSPKYLFRKEGQNVTLSCEQNLNHDAMYWYRQDPGQGLRLIYYSQIVNDFQKGDIAEGYSVSREKKESFPLTVTSAQKNPTAFYLCASTKDAASNQPQHFGDGTRLSIL.

This chain uses TRBV5-5 with TRBJ1-2; the match to TRBD1 covers 7 bases. Germline V gene lookup returns CDR1 SGHKS and CDR2 YYEKEE (reference sequence). The ends lost 0 bases at V and 5 bases at J; junction bases unmatched: 7. The CDR3 is 15 residues long. DNA of the CDR3: TGTGCCAGCAGCTTGGCCGGGGGACAGCTTTATGGCTACACCTTC. Translation: CASSLAGGQLYGYTF.

This clonotype has at least ten counts. The chain carries TRBV12-3 or TRBV12-4 and TRBJ1-2, with a weak D call TRBD1 (5 bases). V gave up 5 bases and J gave up 5 bases, with 12 bases separating them. CDR3 size: 13 residues. The CDR3 spells CASSHGTAYGYTF. The DNA for the CDR3 is TGTGCCAGCAGTCACGGGACGGCGTATGGCTACACCTTC.

V is TRBV7-9 and J is TRBJ2-1; a possible D gene is TRBD2 (5 bases). With 0 bases removed from V and 3 bases from J, the gap between germline ends came to 12 bases. CDR1 and CDR2 (germline): SEHNR, FQNEAQ (reference sequence). CDR3 length equals 16 residues. The CDR3 region is CASSLAGGFIYNEQFF. The CDR3 DNA reads TGTGCCAGCAGCTTAGCGGGCGGGTTCATCTACAATGAGCAGTTCTTC.

In its sample, this clonotype was seen many times. The J gene is TRBJ1-2, the V gene TRBV28; TRBD1 aligns across 7 bases. The germline gives CDR1 MDHEN, CDR2 SYDVKM. After removal of 6 bases from V and 2 bases from J, the junction contained 3 bases not matched to a gene. The CDR3 is made up of 13 amino acids. DNA of the CDR3: TGTGCCAGCAGATCGACAGGGAACTATGGCTACACCTTC. It encodes CASRSTGNYGYTF.

The chain is built from TRBV7-6 and TRBJ2-1, with unresolved D. The CDR3 covers 14 residues. Per the germline V gene, CDR1 is SGHVS and CDR2 is FNYEAQ. V was clipped by 4 bases and J by 5 bases, with 12 bases between them. CDR3 residues: CASSYLPVDNEQFF. The CDR3, as DNA: TGTGCCAGCAGCTATCTACCAGTGGACAATGAGCAGTTCTTC.

This clonotype was detected ten times or more. The chain uses TRBV5-1 and TRBJ1-6, with a possible D match to TRBD1 (6 bases). Trimming took 3 bases from V and 6 from J, leaving 13 bases between them. The CDR3 is 15 amino acids. Looked up from germline, CDR1 is SGHRS and CDR2 is YFSETQ. The CDR3 loop is CASSSIQGSNSPLHF. CDR3 DNA: TGCGCCAGCAGCTCAATACAGGGTTCTAATTCACCCCTCCACTTT.

This clonotype was recorded many times. V usage is TRBV6-1 and J usage is TRBJ1-5; 9 positions match TRBD1. V was pared by 6 bases and J by 4 bases, with 4 bases of the junction left unmatched. The germline gives CDR1 MNHNS, CDR2 SASEGT. The CDR3 spans 14 residues. The CDR3 nucleotides read TGTGCCAGCAGGGGGACAGGGCAGAATCAGCCCCAGCATTTT. It specifies CASRGTGQNQPQHF.

At least ten counts were recorded for this clonotype. V gene TRBV4-3 combines with J gene TRBJ2-7; D is ambiguous. V was pared by 2 bases and J by 6 bases, with 17 bases between. Germline CDR1 reads LGHNA; CDR2 reads YSLEER. The CDR3 runs to 15 residues. Written as DNA, the CDR3 is TGCGCCAGCAGCCAAAGTGTCTCCCACTTGGGCGAGCAGTACTTC. This codes for CASSQSVSHLGEQYF.

This clonotype has a count of ten or more. The chain joins TRBV14 to TRBJ2-1, with D hard to call. The CDR3 is 13 amino acids. The germline V gene encodes CDR1 SGHDN and CDR2 FVKESK. Trimming took 4 bases from V and 4 from J, leaving 8 bases between them. Here the CDR3 reads CASSLAEYNEQFF. The CDR3 DNA reads TGTGCCAGCAGCCTGGCGGAATACAATGAGCAGTTCTTC. Full variable domain (outside the CDR3, taken from reference TRBV14 and TRBJ2-1): EAGVTQFPSHSVIEKGQTVTLRCDPISGHDNLYWYRRVMGKEIKFLLHFVKESKQDESGMPNNRFLAERTGGTYSTLKVQPAELEDSGVYFCASSLAEYNEQFFGPGTRLTVL.

The CDR3 protein is CASSFAGAYYEQYF. The CDR3 DNA reads as TGTGCCAGCAGCTTCGCCGGGGCCTACTACGAGCAGTACTTC. The chain combines TRBV11-2 with TRBJ2-7; D is possibly TRBD1 or TRBD2 (5 bases each). The germline V and J ends were trimmed by 3 bases and 3 bases, with 12 bases remaining between them. The CDR3 sequence is 14 residues long. Germline V gene sequence: CDR1 SGHAT, CDR2 FQNNGV.

Many counts were recorded for this clonotype. V is TRBV11-2 and J is TRBJ2-7; D tentatively reads TRBD1 or TRBD2 (5 bases each). V was shortened by 6 bases and J by 0 bases, with 18 bases between the two germline ends. This CDR3 spans 16 amino acids. The germline gives CDR1 SGHAT, CDR2 FQNNGV. Here the CDR3 reads CASRLAGTGPSYEQYF. The CDR3 DNA is TGTGCCAGCAGACTCGCCGGGACGGGTCCCTCCTACGAGCAGTACTTC.

A word on this clonotype: This may come from a read error, since a much larger clone is one base off. V and J are TRBV20-1 and TRBJ2-7; D not resolved. Trimming cost V 3 bases and J 1 base, with 7 bases left between them. The CDR3 consists of 12 residues. The germline V gene encodes CDR1 DFQATT and CDR2 SNEGSKA (reference sequence). The CDR3 DNA reads as TGCAGTGCTAGTCCCAAGTCCTACGAGCAGTACTTC. It codes for CSASPKSYEQYF.

This clonotype occurred many times. The V gene is TRBV10-3, the J gene TRBJ2-7; 12 positions agree with TRBD2. The CDR3 runs 18 residues. From germline, CDR1 is ENHRY and CDR2 SYGVKD. J lost 3 bases, V lost 0 bases, and 9 bases had no gene match. The CDR3 region has the DNA TGTGCCATCAGTGAGTCGATAGCTAGCGGGGGGGCCGTCTACGAGCAGTACTTC. This codes for CAISESIASGGAVYEQYF.

This clonotype was detected ten times or more. The chain has TRBV6-5 and TRBJ2-2; possibly TRBD1 or TRBD2 for D (5 bases each). Germline loops: CDR1 MNHEY, CDR2 SVGAGI. The CDR3 consists of 15 residues. Trimming removed 2 bases at V and 0 bases at J, with 7 bases between. The CDR3 sequence is CASSYGTANTGELFF. The CDR3 nucleotides are TGTGCCAGCAGTTACGGGACCGCGAACACCGGGGAGCTGTTTTTT.

Many counts were recorded for this clonotype. The chain has TRBV28 and TRBJ1-2; maybe TRBD1 (6 bases). The V end was cut by 6 bases, the J end by 7 bases, with 18 bases between. CDR1 and CDR2 (germline): MDHEN, SYDVKM. The CDR3 has 14 residues. The CDR3 nucleotides are TGTGCCAGCAGCCTGGCCGGGGCCAGGGGTGGCTACACCTTC. It translates to CASSLAGARGGYTF.

This clonotype was seen many times. The chain has TRBV28 and TRBJ2-3; D is ambiguous. Trimming took off 4 bases at V and 4 bases at J, with 18 bases between the two ends. The CDR3 totals 16 residues. Germline CDR1 is MDHEN and CDR2 is SYDVKM. The CDR3 bases are TGTGCCAGCAGTTCGCGTACGGCGGTTGAGGCAGATACGCAGTATTTT. It encodes CASSSRTAVEADTQYF.

This clonotype was seen a handful of times. The chain recombines TRBV28 with TRBJ2-7; TRBD2 matches at 11 bases. The ends lost 5 bases at V and 3 bases at J; junction bases unmatched: 9. Germline V gives CDR1 MDHEN, CDR2 SYDVKM. The CDR3 covers 16 residues. In nucleotides, the CDR3 is TGTGCCAGCAGTCAGACTAGCGGGGTAGGAGTCTACGAGCAGTACTTC. This gives the protein CASSQTSGVGVYEQYF.

Notes on this clonotype: A much larger clone is a single base away; this may be a read error. V gene TRBV28 combines with J gene TRBJ2-7; D is unresolved. This CDR3 comprises 15 residues. CDR1 and CDR2 (germline): MDHEN, SYDVKM. V was pared by 5 bases and J by 2 bases, with 16 bases between. The CDR3 nucleotides read TGTGCCAGCAGTACCCGCAAGGGTCTTGCCTACGAGCAGTACTTC. Its protein product is CASSTRKGLAYEQYF.

This clonotype has ten or more counts. The chain joins TRBV27 to TRBJ1-2; 9 nucleotides align to TRBD1. This CDR3 comprises 14 residues. Germline CDR1 MNHEY, CDR2 SMNVEV (reference sequence). Losses at the gene ends were 6 bases for V and 7 bases for J; bases not matched to a gene: 9. The chain's CDR3 is CASSPSGTGFGYTF. The CDR3 nucleotides read TGTGCCAGCAGCCCCTCCGGGACAGGGTTTGGCTACACCTTC.

In its sample, this clonotype was seen many times. The V gene is TRBV29-1, the J gene TRBJ2-7; D might be TRBD1 or TRBD2, each matching 5 bases. In germline, CDR1 is SQVTM, CDR2 ANQGSEA. Trimming removed 8 bases at V and 0 bases at J, with 11 bases between. This CDR3 contains 12 residues. Here the CDR3 DNA reads TGCAGCTCCGGGACCTTCTCCTACGAGCAGTACTTC. Its translation: CSSGTFSYEQYF.

In this sample, this clonotype turned up many times. The rearrangement joins TRBV7-9 to TRBJ1-1; 7 bases map to TRBD1. CDR1 and CDR2 from the germline V gene are SEHNR and FQNEAQ (reference sequence). Germline trimming cut 5 bases from V and 1 base from J; bases unmatched to any gene: 4. This CDR3 region has 14 residues. CDR3 in amino acids: CASSRDSTNTEAFF. CDR3 nucleotide sequence: TGTGCCAGCAGCCGGGACAGCACGAACACTGAAGCTTTCTTT.